The 32 T cell receptor beta chains listed next were all sequenced from one sample in a study of blood T cell repertoires in COVID-19. TCRdb's table, derived via immunoSEQ multiplex PCR, lists solely in-frame clones and lacks some. This sample has tens of thousands of clones, with nearly 90% found just once. Specimen: peripheral blood. The receptors originated from a woman older than 75 with active or convalescent COVID-19.

This clone was detected only once. This chain uses TRBV10-3 with TRBJ2-7; perhaps TRBD1 as D (6 bases). Looked up from germline, CDR1 is ENHRY and CDR2 is SYGVKD. The CDR3 runs to 16 residues. V dropped 5 bases and J dropped 1 base, with 18 bases sitting between them. For the CDR3, the DNA is TGTGCCATCAGTACTACACAGGGAATGGGGTCCTACGAGCAGTACTTC. It is translated as CAISTTQGMGSYEQYF.

This chain links TRBV18 with TRBJ2-7, with TRBD2 as a possible D gene (5 bases). V was cut by 0 bases and J by 7 bases, with 10 bases left in between. CDR1 is KGHSH and CDR2 is LQKENI in the germline V gene. The CDR3 sequence is 13 residues long. CDR3: CASSPPGVEEQYF. In nucleotides, the CDR3 is TGTGCCAGCTCACCACCGGGAGTCGAAGAGCAGTACTTC.

The genes are TRBV5-4 and TRBJ1-4; D unresolved. Trimming removed 5 bases at V and 8 bases at J, with 10 bases between. Germline V CDR1 and CDR2: SGHNT, YYREEE (reference sequence). This CDR3 is 12 amino acids long. Here the CDR3 DNA reads TGTGCCAGCAGTTACAATAAAGAAAAACTGTTTTTT. This encodes CASSYNKEKLFF.

The chain has TRBV6-2 or TRBV6-3 and TRBJ2-5, with 9 bases fitting TRBD2. Germline V lookup: CDR1 MNHEY, CDR2 SVGEGT. CDR3 length: 18 amino acids. The V gene end was trimmed by 4 bases and the J gene end by 0 bases; junction bases not matched to a gene: 12. The CDR3 DNA sequence: TGTGCCAGCAGTTTTCAATTAGCGGGAGCCATGTACCAAGAGACCCAGTACTTC. It encodes CASSFQLAGAMYQETQYF.

The rearrangement links TRBV19 to TRBJ2-1; 8 nucleotides agree with TRBD1. The CDR3 totals 15 residues. CDR1 is LNHDA, CDR2 SQIVND, per germline (reference sequence). With V trimmed by 6 bases and J by 1 base, 5 bases remained unmatched. The CDR3 loop is CASSRRTGSYNEQFF. The CDR3 DNA sequence: TGTGCCAGTAGCAGAAGGACAGGGTCCTACAATGAGCAGTTCTTC.

The chain links TRBV15 to TRBJ1-1; D gene unclear. The CDR3 sequence is 15 residues long. Trimming took off 0 bases at V and 1 base at J, with 9 bases between the two ends. Germline V gene lookup returns CDR1 LNHNV and CDR2 YYDKDF (reference sequence). The CDR3 DNA sequence: TGTGCCACCAGCAGAGATCCCGGGTCGAACACTGAAGCTTTCTTT. The encoded protein is CATSRDPGSNTEAFF.

The chain recombines TRBV6-1 with TRBJ1-2; D is unresolved. The CDR3 has 16 residues. With 4 bases removed from V and 4 bases from J, the gap between germline ends came to 19 bases. Germline assignment: CDR1 MNHNS and CDR2 SASEGT. The CDR3 sequence is CASSAPDRPGGYGYTF. The DNA of the CDR3 is TGTGCCAGCAGTGCCCCAGATAGGCCTGGCGGCTATGGCTACACCTTC.

J is TRBJ1-1 and V is TRBV5-5; 9 bases align to TRBD1. The germline CDR1 and CDR2 sequences are SGHKS and YYEKEE (reference sequence). This CDR3 has 15 amino acids. The V gene end was trimmed by 0 bases and the J gene end by 10 bases; junction bases not matched to a gene: 10. The CDR3 here is CASSLGTGVSSGAFF. CDR3 DNA sequence: TGTGCCAGCAGCTTGGGGACAGGGGTATCGTCGGGAGCTTTCTTT.

This clone was seen a single time. J is TRBJ2-7 and V is TRBV13; D remains ambiguous. Per germline, CDR1 PRHDT and CDR2 FYEKMQ (reference sequence). V lost 5 bases, J lost 5 bases, and 10 bases lay in between. CDR3 length: 12 residues. The CDR3 reads CASSPRPDEQYF. The CDR3 bases are TGTGCCAGCAGCCCTCGTCCTGACGAGCAGTACTTC.

This clone was seen just once. The rearrangement joins TRBV19 to TRBJ1-5, with D perhaps matching TRBD1 (5 bases). There are 13 residues in the CDR3. V was clipped by 3 bases and J by 7 bases, with 10 bases between them. Per the germline V gene, CDR1 is LNHDA and CDR2 is SQIVND (reference sequence). The CDR3 nucleotides read TGTGCCAGTAGTATCAGGGAAGGACAGCCCCAGCATTTT. Translated: CASSIREGQPQHF.

This sequence joins TRBV5-4 and TRBJ2-1; possibly TRBD2 for D (7 bases). Looked up from germline, CDR1 is SGHNT and CDR2 is YYREEE (reference sequence). The CDR3 has 16 residues. V shed 0 bases and J shed 5 bases, with 15 bases lying between them. The CDR3 loop is CASSLAKGGSHNEQFF. CDR3 DNA sequence: TGTGCCAGCAGCTTGGCCAAGGGGGGGTCACACAATGAGCAGTTCTTC.

The CDR3 bases are TGCAGCGTTGGCCACAGGGGGCTGAACGAAAAACTGTTTTTT. Encoded protein: CSVGHRGLNEKLFF. The chain uses TRBV29-1 and TRBJ1-4; 9 positions agree with TRBD1. With 4 bases clipped from V and 8 bases from J, the junction kept 8 bases outside the gene matches. This CDR3 comprises 14 residues. Per germline, CDR1 SQVTM and CDR2 ANQGSEA.

Worth noting for this clone: The junction does not match germline at one end; this may be a read error. This chain links TRBV28 with TRBJ2-1; D possibly uses TRBD1 or TRBD2 (7 bases each). The CDR3 loop spans 15 amino acids. Germline V CDR1 and CDR2: MDHEN, SYDVKM. CDR3 sequence (DNA): TGCGCCAGCAGGGGGGGCGGGAGTTCCTACAATGAGCAGTTCTTC. This translates into CASRGGGSSYNEQFF.

The J gene is TRBJ2-7, the V gene TRBV28, with TRBD1 as a possible D gene (5 bases). Germline V gene sequence: CDR1 MDHEN, CDR2 SYDVKM. The CDR3 has 14 amino acids. V lost 7 bases and J lost 3, with 16 bases in between. The CDR3: CASMGQGIGYEQYF. CDR3 sequence (DNA): TGTGCCAGCATGGGGCAGGGAATAGGCTACGAGCAGTACTTC.

This chain connects TRBV19 to TRBJ1-1; D unresolved. Trimming stripped 1 base from V and 4 bases from J, with 16 bases between. Germline V gene data show CDR1 as LNHDA and CDR2 as SQIVND (reference sequence). The CDR3 has 16 amino acids. Here the CDR3 reads CASSIAKSWEGTEAFF. The DNA of the CDR3 is TGTGCCAGTAGTATAGCCAAATCTTGGGAGGGCACTGAAGCTTTCTTT.

The rearrangement uses TRBV6-5 and TRBJ2-3, with 8 bases lining up with TRBD2. The germline CDR1 and CDR2 sequences are MNHEY and SVGAGI. J was trimmed by 6 bases and V by 11 bases; bases with no gene match: 10. This CDR3 has 13 amino acids. The CDR3 DNA follows: TGTGCCCACGGGAGGGCGTTAGGGGATACGCAGTATTTT. The encoded protein is CAHGRALGDTQYF.

This clone is labeled as medium-sized. This rearrangement joins TRBV7-6 to TRBJ2-7, with 8 bases identical to TRBD2. CDR1 is SGHVS and CDR2 is FNYEAQ in the germline V gene. The CDR3 loop spans 13 amino acids. V shed 1 base and J 5 bases; nucleotides not matched to a gene: 1. Here the CDR3 DNA reads TGTGCCAGCAGCTTAGTTAGCGGGAACGAGCAGTACTTC. As protein: CASSLVSGNEQYF.

The chain combines TRBV7-8 with TRBJ2-1, with 9 bases fitting TRBD1. The V and J ends lost 0 bases and 5 bases, in that order; junction bases with no gene match: 5. Germline V CDR1 and CDR2: SGHVS, FQNEAQ. This CDR3 spans 16 amino acids. CDR3 bases: TGTGCCAGCAGCTTAGCTGGGACAGGGTTACACAATGAGCAGTTCTTC. Translation: CASSLAGTGLHNEQFF.

For the CDR3, the DNA is TGCGCCAGCAGCCAAGATCCAGGGAGGGTAGGCATTCAGTACTTC. Its translation is CASSQDPGRVGIQYF. This chain links TRBV4-3 with TRBJ2-4, with 7 bases identical to TRBD2. The germline V gene has CDR1 LGHNA and CDR2 YSLEER. The CDR3 covers 15 residues. The ends lost 0 bases at V and 9 bases at J; junction bases unmatched: 8.

J is TRBJ1-4 and V is TRBV3-1 (or the pseudogene TRBV3-2); D is unclear. This CDR3 comprises 15 residues. CDR1 and CDR2 (germline): LGHDT, YNNKEL (reference sequence). V dropped 2 bases and J dropped 4 bases, with 11 bases sitting between them. CDR3 region: CASSQSLQVNEKLFF. In DNA form, the CDR3 reads TGTGCCAGCAGCCAAAGTCTCCAGGTTAATGAAAAACTGTTTTTT.

The rearrangement uses TRBV6-5 and TRBJ2-7; 8 bases agree with TRBD1. CDR1 is MNHEY and CDR2 is SVGAGI in the germline V gene. This CDR3 is 14 amino acids long. J was trimmed by 3 bases and V by 7 bases; bases with no gene match: 8. This CDR3 is CASKVRTGIYEQYF. In DNA, the CDR3 is TGTGCCAGCAAAGTCCGGACAGGGATCTACGAGCAGTACTTC.

The chain recombines TRBV3-1 (or the pseudogene TRBV3-2) with TRBJ1-1; D is unresolved. The V and J ends lost 3 bases and 0 bases respectively, with 5 bases between them. This CDR3 has 13 residues. Germline CDR1 LGHDT, CDR2 YNNKEL (reference sequence). CDR3 coding DNA: TGTGCCAGCAGCCAGAGATTGAACACTGAAGCTTTCTTT. Protein product: CASSQRLNTEAFF.

The chain uses TRBV15 and TRBJ1-1; a possible D gene is TRBD1 (5 bases). V lost 0 bases, J lost 4 bases, and 9 bases lay in between. Germline CDR1 is LNHNV and CDR2 is YYDKDF (reference sequence). CDR3 length equals 14 residues. CDR3 sequence reads: CATSRDATATEAFF. In DNA, the CDR3 is TGTGCCACCAGCAGAGATGCGACAGCCACTGAAGCTTTCTTT.

The chain uses TRBV11-2 and TRBJ2-5; D gene ambiguous. The CDR3 sequence is 14 residues long. Germline assignment: CDR1 SGHAT and CDR2 FQNNGV. The germline V and J ends were trimmed by 0 bases and 1 base, with 6 bases remaining between them. In nucleotides, the CDR3 is TGTGCCAGCAGCTTAGAACAGCCCCAAGAGACCCAGTACTTC. Translation gives CASSLEQPQETQYF.

This clone showed up just a few times. V gene TRBV28 combines with J gene TRBJ2-1, with 8 bases identical to TRBD2. Per germline, CDR1 MDHEN and CDR2 SYDVKM. CDR3 size: 16 residues. The trim removed 4 bases at V and 4 bases at J, leaving 9 bases unmatched. Here the CDR3 DNA reads TGTGCCAGCAGTTCCCCTCGGACGGGAGGGTACAATGAGCAGTTCTTC. Amino acids: CASSSPRTGGYNEQFF.

The V call is TRBV9, the J call TRBJ2-3, with TRBD2 as a possible D gene (6 bases). This CDR3 is built from 15 residues. CDR1 is SGDLS, CDR2 YYNGEE, per germline. Trimming stripped 1 base from V and 2 bases from J, with 11 bases between. The CDR3 loop reads CASSVWGGNTDTQYF. CDR3 nucleotides: TGTGCCAGCAGCGTATGGGGCGGGAACACAGATACGCAGTATTTT.

The rearrangement links TRBV5-1 to TRBJ2-7; D unresolved. The length of the CDR3 is 16 residues. Germline CDR1 and CDR2: SGHRS and YFSETQ. V was clipped by 3 bases and J by 3 bases, with 19 bases between them. CDR3 amino acids: CASSSVTSSFFYEQYF. In DNA form, the CDR3 reads TGCGCCAGCAGCTCGGTGACAAGTTCTTTTTTCTACGAGCAGTACTTC.

The V and J genes are TRBV7-2 and TRBJ2-7; 12 positions agree with TRBD2. Trimming cost V 5 bases and J 1 base; bases outside gene matches: 15. The germline gives CDR1 SGHTA, CDR2 FQGNSA. The CDR3 is 19 residues long. The CDR3 DNA sequence: TGTGCCAGCAGCCCGTTCCGAGGGGCTAGCGGGAGGGTTTCCTACGAGCAGTACTTC. Protein product: CASSPFRGASGRVSYEQYF. The full variable domain, in which reference TRBV7-2 and TRBJ2-7 provide the parts outside the CDR3, is GAGVSQSPSNKVTEKGKDVELRCDPISGHTALYWYRQSLGQGLEFLIYFQGNSAPDKSGLPSDRFSAERTGGSVSTLTIQRTQQEDSAVYLCASSPFRGASGRVSYEQYFGPGTRLTVT.

This chain uses TRBV6-2 or TRBV6-3 with TRBJ1-5; D unresolved. The CDR3 runs 17 residues. Germline CDR1 is MNHEY and CDR2 is SVGEGT. With 5 bases removed from V and 3 bases from J, the gap between germline ends came to 20 bases. Written as DNA, the CDR3 is TGTGCCAGCAGTCCGCCCCCGGCAGGCTCCTACAATCAGCCCCAGCATTTT. It is translated as CASSPPPAGSYNQPQHF.

The rearrangement joins TRBV7-8 to TRBJ1-5, with 8 bases lining up with TRBD1. Germline assignment: CDR1 SGHVS and CDR2 FQNEAQ. Trimming at V came to 3 bases and at J to 6 bases, leaving 4 bases not matched to a gene. CDR3 length equals 14 residues. DNA of the CDR3: TGTGCCAGCAGCTTCGGACAGGGCGGTCAGCCCCAGCATTTT. Residues: CASSFGQGGQPQHF.

This sequence joins TRBV4-3 and TRBJ1-1; D may be TRBD1 (6 bases). The germline V and J ends were trimmed by 0 bases and 5 bases, with 13 bases remaining between them. This CDR3 contains 15 residues. Germline V gives CDR1 LGHNA, CDR2 YSLEER. The CDR3 spells CASSQDLGGLTEAFF. The CDR3 nucleotides read TGCGCCAGCAGCCAAGATCTTGGGGGCTTAACTGAAGCTTTCTTT.

This clone occurred a few times. The gene calls are TRBV7-9 and TRBJ2-7; 7 bases line up with TRBD1. V was pared by 5 bases and J by 7 bases, with 11 bases of the junction left unmatched. The germline V gene encodes CDR1 SEHNR and CDR2 FQNEAQ (reference sequence). The CDR3 runs 14 residues. CDR3 sequence: CASSQPGTRGEQYF. DNA of the CDR3: TGTGCCAGCAGCCAACCCGGGACCAGGGGGGAGCAGTACTTC.